The source of this TCR beta chain is a study of T cells in localized non-small cell lung cancer. Profiling relied on immunoSEQ multiplex PCR, and the TCRdb table lists in-frame clones only, not all of them. The table records around 92,000 clones, around 90% of them present only once. The CDR3 totals 11 residues. The ends were cut back, 7 bases at V and 2 bases at J, with 5 bases in the middle. The germline V gene has CDR1 WSHSY and CDR2 SAAADI. As to this clone: The antigen is undetermined.

Study results and caveats: Uninvolved adjacent lung had more T cell clonality than any other tissue, topping tumor. Only one tumor region went through sequencing, so heterogeneity may still be there. Adjacent lung was found to contain a median about 62 of the top 100 tumor clones.

The sample consisted of PBMCs, taken before any cancer treatment. The J gene is TRBJ1-1, the V gene TRBV10-2; D is uncertain. The receptor comes from a woman between 40 and 69 years old with stage II squamous cell lung carcinoma. The CDR3 DNA reads as TGCGCCAGCATTCTTAACACTGAAGCTTTCTTT. Protein sequence: CASILNTEAFF.